This T cell receptor (beta chain) was identified during a study of blood T cells in healthy people across ages. A second PCR, run for about 7 to 11 cycles, used a sample-barcoded 5' primer plus a J-beta primer mix. MiXCR, run by TCRdb on the 5' RACE reads, gives a single entry per CDR3 protein. The repertoire includes about 1 million distinct CDR3 sequences, around 27% of them detected once, and 0.75% sits in the top ten. The CDR3 spans 13 residues. Trimming removed 6 bases from V and 4 bases from J; junction bases left unmatched: 3. Germline values: CDR1 SQVTM, CDR2 ANQGSEA. In its sample, this clonotype was seen a few times. This sample also appeared in a second study, on T cells of mothers and their children.

The chain uses TRBV29-1 and TRBJ2-3, with TRBD1 identical over 11 bases. What was sequenced was blood. The sequence was collected from a girl aged 2 to 10 in good health. The DNA of the CDR3 is TGCAGCGTGGACAGGGGGCCAGCAGATACGCAGTATTTT. This sequence encodes CSVDRGPADTQYF.